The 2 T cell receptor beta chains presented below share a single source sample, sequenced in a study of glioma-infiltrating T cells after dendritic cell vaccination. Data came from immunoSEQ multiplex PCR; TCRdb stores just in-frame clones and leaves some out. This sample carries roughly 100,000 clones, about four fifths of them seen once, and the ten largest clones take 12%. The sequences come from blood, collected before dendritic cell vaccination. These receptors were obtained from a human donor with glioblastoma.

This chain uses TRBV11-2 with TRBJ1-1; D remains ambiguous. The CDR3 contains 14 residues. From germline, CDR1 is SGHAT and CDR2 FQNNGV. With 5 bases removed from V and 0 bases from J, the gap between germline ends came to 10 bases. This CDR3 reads CASSPEYLNTEAFF. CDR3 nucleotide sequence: TGTGCCAGCAGCCCGGAGTACTTGAACACTGAAGCTTTCTTT.

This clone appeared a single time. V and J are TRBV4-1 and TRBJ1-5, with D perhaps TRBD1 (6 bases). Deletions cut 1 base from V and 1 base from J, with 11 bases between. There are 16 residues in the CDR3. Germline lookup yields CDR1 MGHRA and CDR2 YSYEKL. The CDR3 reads CASSQARQASNQPQHF. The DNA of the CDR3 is TGCGCCAGCAGCCAAGCCCGACAGGCCAGCAATCAGCCCCAGCATTTT.